Shown below are 31 T cell receptor beta chains from a single sample sequenced in a study of identifying expanded T cells in peripheral blood. The assay was immunoSEQ multiplex PCR, and TCRdb's table has in-frame clones only and misses some. The table records around 75,000 clones, 90% of them present only once. The sequencing sample was made of blood. The receptors were sampled from a person aged 18 to 69 in good health.

Notes on this clone: A read error may account for a junction end that differs from germline. Other DNA sequences within the sample encode an identical CDR3. V and J are TRBV28 and TRBJ1-2; tentatively, D is TRBD1 (5 bases). Germline CDR1 MDHEN, CDR2 SYDVKM. CDR3 length equals 15 residues. CDR3 DNA sequence: TGCGCCAGCGCTCAGGGACGTCCCACCAACTATGGCTACACCTTC. Its translation: CASAQGRPTNYGYTF.

This chain uses TRBV27 with TRBJ1-1; D is ambiguous. This CDR3 has 14 amino acids. In germline, CDR1 is MNHEY, CDR2 SMNVEV (reference sequence). Trimming pared 4 bases from V and 1 base from J, leaving 10 bases between. This CDR3 reads CASSSPPGNTEAFF. The CDR3 region has the DNA TGTGCCAGCAGTTCGCCCCCAGGGAACACTGAAGCTTTCTTT.

CDR3 region: CASSRDRYNSPLHF. The DNA of the CDR3 is TGTGCCAGCAGCCGAGACAGATATAATTCACCCCTCCACTTT. V and J are TRBV7-6 and TRBJ1-6; the D gene is possibly TRBD1 (5 bases). This CDR3 has 14 amino acids. The germline CDR1 and CDR2 sequences are SGHVS and FNYEAQ. V was cut by 5 bases and J by 4 bases, with 9 bases left in between.

The genes are TRBV29-1 and TRBJ2-7; D is unclear. Trimming shortened V by 4 bases and J by 4 bases, and 14 bases separated the two germline ends. Germline assignment: CDR1 SQVTM and CDR2 ANQGSEA. The CDR3 runs 13 residues. CDR3 protein: CSVGSAESYEQYF. For the CDR3, the DNA is TGCAGCGTTGGTTCCGCGGAATCTTACGAGCAGTACTTC.

The V call is TRBV7-2, the J call TRBJ1-6; D unclear. Trimming left V 5 bases short and J 5 bases short, with 10 bases between. The CDR3 extends over 14 amino acids. Germline V gene sequence: CDR1 SGHTA, CDR2 FQGNSA. CDR3 coding DNA: TGTGCCAGCAGCGAACGACGGAATAATTCACCCCTCCACTTT. It encodes CASSERRNNSPLHF.

This clone showed up just a few times. The chain couples TRBV9 to TRBJ2-5; 7 bases line up with TRBD2. This CDR3 has 15 residues. Germline lookup yields CDR1 SGDLS and CDR2 YYNGEE. The trim removed 4 bases at V and 4 bases at J, leaving 10 bases unmatched. The CDR3 protein is CASSFLGGGGETQYF. As DNA, the CDR3 is TGTGCCAGCAGCTTCCTCGGCGGGGGAGGAGAGACCCAGTACTTC.

The J gene is TRBJ2-3, the V gene TRBV19, with D uncertain. Germline CDR1 reads LNHDA; CDR2 reads SQIVND (reference sequence). The CDR3 is 13 amino acids. The germline V and J ends were trimmed by 10 bases and 0 bases, with 11 bases remaining between them. The CDR3 DNA follows: TGTGCCACCAAGCCCACCAGCACAGATACGCAGTATTTT. This sequence encodes CATKPTSTDTQYF. Using reference TRBV19 and TRBJ2-3 for the parts outside the CDR3, the full variable domain is DGGITQSPKYLFRKEGQNVTLSCEQNLNHDAMYWYRQDPGQGLRLIYYSQIVNDFQKGDIAEGYSVSREKKESFPLTVTSAQKNPTAFYLCATKPTSTDTQYFGPGTRLTVL.

The chain carries TRBV29-1 and TRBJ2-4; D is ambiguous. Per germline, CDR1 SQVTM and CDR2 ANQGSEA. The CDR3 consists of 12 residues. Trimming cost V 7 bases and J 4 bases, with 11 bases left between them. The CDR3 coding sequence is TGCAGCGGATGGACGGAAAAAAACATTCAGTACTTC. It codes for CSGWTEKNIQYF.

The chain joins TRBV7-9 to TRBJ2-7, with TRBD1 identical over 10 bases. Germline CDR1 is SEHNR and CDR2 is FQNEAQ (reference sequence). J gave up 5 bases and V 3 bases, and 19 bases lay outside the gene matches. The CDR3 length is 19 residues. DNA for the CDR3: TGTGCCAGCAGCTTCCACCTCATCCTCTCCGGGACAGGGGAACACGAGCAGTACTTC. Residues: CASSFHLILSGTGEHEQYF.

The chain employs TRBV2 and TRBJ2-6; D ambiguous. This CDR3 contains 14 residues. V was cut by 8 bases and J by 0 bases, with 8 bases left in between. The germline V gene encodes CDR1 SNHLY and CDR2 FYNNEI. The CDR3 DNA sequence: TGTGCCAGCTCTCCTCCCTCTGGGGCCAACGTCCTGACTTTC. This sequence encodes CASSPPSGANVLTF.

In its sample, this clone was seen once. In the same sample, other DNA sequences code for this CDR3. This rearrangement joins TRBV28 to TRBJ1-4; no clear D gene. V lost 6 bases and J 8 bases, leaving 7 bases between the germline ends. Germline V gene data show CDR1 as MDHEN and CDR2 as SYDVKM. This CDR3 has 11 residues. This CDR3 is CASSLDEKLFF. DNA of the CDR3: TGTGCCAGCAGCCTCGACGAAAAACTGTTTTTT. The whole variable domain, filled in from reference TRBV28 and TRBJ1-4, reads DVKVTQSSRYLVKRTGEKVFLECVQDMDHENMFWYRQDPGLGLRLIYFSYDVKMKEKGDIPEGYSVSREKKERFSLILESASTNQTSMYLCASSLDEKLFFGSGTQLSVL.

The chain uses TRBV5-6 and TRBJ1-2; 9 bases are shared with TRBD1. This CDR3 has 15 residues. The V segment lost 4 bases and the J segment 5 bases; nucleotides outside the gene matches: 9. The germline CDR1 and CDR2 sequences are SGHDT and YYEEEE. The chain's CDR3 is CASSTGDRADYGYTF. The CDR3 DNA follows: TGTGCCAGCAGCACTGGGGACAGGGCTGATTATGGCTACACCTTC.

The J gene is TRBJ2-5, the V gene TRBV11-3; the match to TRBD1 covers 7 bases. This CDR3 is built from 13 residues. The V segment lost 5 bases and the J segment 5 bases; nucleotides outside the gene matches: 5. Germline V CDR1 and CDR2: SGHNT, YENEEA. The CDR3 DNA reads as TGTGCCAGCAGCCGGGACAGTTTCGAGACCCAGTACTTC. It translates to CASSRDSFETQYF.

The chain employs TRBV19 and TRBJ2-1; TRBD2 aligns across 11 bases. Germline CDR1 is LNHDA and CDR2 is SQIVND (reference sequence). The CDR3 runs to 16 residues. V lost 5 bases to trimming and J lost 9 bases; unmatched junction nucleotides: 12. The CDR3 here is CASSARTSGRVGEQFF. CDR3 DNA sequence: TGTGCCAGTAGTGCACGAACTAGCGGGAGAGTGGGTGAGCAGTTCTTC.

The chain uses TRBV5-5 and TRBJ1-1; a possible D gene is TRBD1 (5 bases). Germline CDR1 is SGHKS and CDR2 is YYEKEE (reference sequence). This CDR3 is built from 14 residues. V was pared by 3 bases and J by 7 bases, with 16 bases between. The CDR3: CASSSTWGGVEAFF. In DNA form, the CDR3 reads TGTGCCAGCAGCTCAACATGGGGAGGGGTTGAAGCTTTCTTT.

The J gene is TRBJ1-6, the V gene TRBV5-6; unclear D gene. Germline V gene sequence: CDR1 SGHDT, CDR2 YYEEEE. Trimming took off 3 bases at V and 10 bases at J, with 14 bases between the two ends. The CDR3 extends over 14 amino acids. For the CDR3, the DNA is TGTGCCAGCAGCTCCCCCGTGGGCAGGTCACCCCTCCACTTT. Amino acids: CASSSPVGRSPLHF.

This clone turned up a few times. The V and J genes are TRBV5-6 and TRBJ2-3, with D unresolved. Per the germline V gene, CDR1 is SGHDT and CDR2 is YYEEEE. The CDR3 is 12 residues long. V was pared by 3 bases and J by 5 bases, with 7 bases between. The CDR3 DNA reads as TGTGCCAGCAGCTGGACGGGAGATACGCAGTATTTT. Translated: CASSWTGDTQYF.

The chain is built from TRBV7-2 and TRBJ2-7; D is possibly TRBD1 (5 bases). The germline V gene has CDR1 SGHTA and CDR2 FQGNSA. Deletions cut 1 base from V and 3 bases from J, with 10 bases between. The CDR3 loop spans 14 amino acids. The CDR3 loop reads CASSLDQGSYEQYF. DNA for the CDR3: TGTGCCAGCAGCTTAGATCAGGGTAGCTACGAGCAGTACTTC.

This chain connects TRBV6-1 to TRBJ1-4; D gene uncertain. The CDR3 extends over 12 amino acids. V shed 0 bases and J shed 8 bases, with 4 bases lying between them. Germline V gene sequence: CDR1 MNHNS, CDR2 SASEGT. The CDR3: CASSEAYEKLFF. The CDR3 bases are TGTGCCAGCAGTGAAGCTTACGAAAAACTGTTTTTT.

This chain joins TRBV19 and TRBJ1-1; D possibly corresponds to TRBD1 (5 bases). The ends were cut back, 5 bases at V and 3 bases at J, with 13 bases in the middle. In germline, CDR1 is LNHDA, CDR2 SQIVND (reference sequence). This CDR3 is built from 14 residues. Here the CDR3 reads CASSYGRGDTEAFF. Here the CDR3 DNA reads TGTGCCAGTAGTTACGGGCGGGGGGACACTGAAGCTTTCTTT.

The genes are TRBV6-1 and TRBJ2-7; 7 bases fit TRBD1. Per germline, CDR1 MNHNS and CDR2 SASEGT. This CDR3 contains 14 residues. Unmatched junction bases numbered 9, after V lost 6 bases and J lost 4 bases. CDR3 protein: CASRRGQSNYEQYF. CDR3 DNA sequence: TGTGCCAGCAGACGGGGACAGTCAAATTACGAGCAGTACTTC.

The chain carries TRBV7-2 and TRBJ2-1; 7 bases agree with TRBD2. This CDR3 region has 13 residues. Germline loops: CDR1 SGHTA, CDR2 FQGNSA. Unmatched junction bases numbered 2, after V lost 0 bases and J lost 9 bases. The CDR3, as DNA: TGTGCCAGCAGCTTAGCGGTAGCGGGTGAGCAGTTCTTC. Its protein product is CASSLAVAGEQFF.

This chain uses TRBV2 with TRBJ2-2; the D gene is possibly TRBD1 (6 bases). CDR3 length equals 14 residues. Germline CDR1 reads SNHLY; CDR2 reads FYNNEI. V was pared by 2 bases and J by 3 bases, with 7 bases between. CDR3 DNA: TGTGCCAGCAGTGAAAACAGGGACACCGGGGAGCTGTTTTTT. Translating gives CASSENRDTGELFF.

The gene calls are TRBV19 and TRBJ1-4, with TRBD1 matching over 7 bases. Trimming at V came to 6 bases and at J to 8 bases, leaving 9 bases not matched to a gene. CDR1 LNHDA and CDR2 SQIVND come from the germline V gene (reference sequence). The CDR3 is 14 residues long. The CDR3 is CASSLPGQIEKLFF. CDR3 coding DNA: TGTGCCAGTAGCCTGCCGGGACAGATAGAAAAACTGTTTTTT. Based on the CDR3 plus reference TRBV19 and TRBJ1-4, the full variable domain is DGGITQSPKYLFRKEGQNVTLSCEQNLNHDAMYWYRQDPGQGLRLIYYSQIVNDFQKGDIAEGYSVSREKKESFPLTVTSAQKNPTAFYLCASSLPGQIEKLFFGSGTQLSVL.

The chain carries TRBV5-6 and TRBJ2-1; D perhaps matches TRBD2 (6 bases). Germline V gives CDR1 SGHDT, CDR2 YYEEEE. The ends were cut back, 2 bases at V and 9 bases at J, with 12 bases in the middle. The CDR3 is made up of 13 amino acids. The CDR3 DNA is TGTGCCAGCAGCTTCCTAGCGTCCTCTGAGCAGTTCTTC. Its protein is CASSFLASSEQFF. Full variable domain (rest looked up from reference TRBV5-6 and TRBJ2-1): DAGVTQSPTHLIKTRGQQVTLRCSPKSGHDTVSWYQQALGQGPQFIFQYYEEEERQRGNFPDRFSGHQFPNYSSELNVNALLLGDSALYLCASSFLASSEQFFGPGTRLTVL.

The V and J genes are TRBV7-3 and TRBJ2-2; 7 nucleotides align to TRBD2. The CDR3 consists of 15 residues. V lost 5 bases and J lost 10; bases outside the gene matches: 13. Germline CDR1 is SGHTA and CDR2 is FQGTGA. Here the CDR3 reads CASSRSGMGTPELFF. The CDR3, as DNA: TGTGCCAGCAGCCGAAGCGGGATGGGTACGCCGGAGCTGTTTTTT.

CDR3 residues: CASSQDSSRRLAGVRGEQYF. For the CDR3, the DNA is TGTGCCAGCAGCCAAGATAGTTCGAGGAGGCTAGCGGGAGTGCGGGGGGAGCAGTACTTC. This chain uses TRBV4-2 with TRBJ2-7, with 10 positions matching TRBD2. The CDR3 runs to 20 residues. With V trimmed by 0 bases and J by 7 bases, 21 bases remained unmatched. Germline CDR1 LGHNA, CDR2 YNFKEQ.

The chain uses TRBV18 and TRBJ2-5; D gene uncertain. Germline CDR1 KGHSH, CDR2 LQKENI. V lost 3 bases and J lost 3, with 11 bases in between. CDR3 length equals 14 residues. The CDR3 sequence: CASSPSPGEETQYF. The CDR3 DNA follows: TGTGCCAGCTCACCCTCGCCGGGTGAAGAGACCCAGTACTTC.

The chain joins TRBV6-5 to TRBJ1-2, with 9 bases matching TRBD1. After removal of 6 bases from V and 7 bases from J, the junction contained 3 bases not matched to a gene. This CDR3 has 12 amino acids. Germline loops: CDR1 MNHEY, CDR2 SVGAGI. CDR3 sequence reads: CASRQGAGGYTF. CDR3 DNA: TGTGCCAGCAGACAGGGGGCTGGTGGCTACACCTTC.

The chain joins TRBV4-3 to TRBJ2-2, with TRBD2 as a possible D gene (6 bases). Germline CDR1 reads LGHNA; CDR2 reads YSLEER. V lost 4 bases to trimming and J lost 1 base, with 10 bases between them. The CDR3 contains 15 residues. The CDR3 nucleotides are TGCGCCAGCAGCCTTTCCGGGGGGAACACCGGGGAGCTGTTTTTT. Encoded protein: CASSLSGGNTGELFF.

The genes are TRBV28 and TRBJ2-6; a weak D match, TRBD1 (6 bases). CDR1 and CDR2 (germline): MDHEN, SYDVKM. The CDR3 spans 16 residues. The ends were cut back, 7 bases at V and 2 bases at J, with 15 bases in the middle. The CDR3 sequence: CASTSSPGAGANVLTF. CDR3 nucleotides: TGTGCCAGCACCTCTTCCCCAGGGGCTGGGGCCAACGTCCTGACTTTC.